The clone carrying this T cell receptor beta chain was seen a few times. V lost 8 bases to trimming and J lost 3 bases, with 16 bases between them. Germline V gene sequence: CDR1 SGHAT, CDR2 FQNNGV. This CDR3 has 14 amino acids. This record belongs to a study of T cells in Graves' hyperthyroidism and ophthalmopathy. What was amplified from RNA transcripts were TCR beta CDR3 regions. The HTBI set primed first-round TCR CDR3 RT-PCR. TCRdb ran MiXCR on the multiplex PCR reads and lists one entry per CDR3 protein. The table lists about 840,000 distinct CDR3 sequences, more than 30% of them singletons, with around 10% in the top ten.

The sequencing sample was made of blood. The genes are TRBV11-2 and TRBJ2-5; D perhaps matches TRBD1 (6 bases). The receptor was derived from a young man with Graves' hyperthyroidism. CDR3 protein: CASREGDPKETQYF. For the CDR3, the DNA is TGTGCCAGCCGTGAGGGGGACCCCAAAGAGACCCAGTACTTC.